The clone carrying this T cell receptor (beta chain) was recorded only once. Its antigen is unknown. Using immunoSEQ multiplex PCR, the repertoire was profiled, and TCRdb retains in-frame clones only, with some absent. The sample yields roughly 120,000 clones, roughly 80% seen once. This CDR3 is 15 amino acids long. CDR1 is MNHNY, CDR2 SVGAGI, per germline (reference sequence). The V gene end was trimmed by 3 bases and the J gene end by 5 bases; junction bases not matched to a gene: 9. This specimen comes from a study of radiotherapy plus CTLA-4 blockade in lung cancer. Study-level background: Objective responses were recorded in around a sixth of patients, with disease control recorded in about 33%. General study points: TCR clones from tumors expanded in blood after radiotherapy plus ipilimumab. The authors reported that early blood T cell clone dynamics, with interferon-beta, best predicted response.

Focal radiation plus CTLA-4 blockade with ipilimumab was given to patients with chemo-refractory metastatic non-small-cell lung cancer. The gene calls are TRBV6-6 and TRBJ1-1; 7 bases line up with TRBD1. The TCR sequence derives from a human donor with non-small cell lung cancer who had a partial response to radiotherapy plus ipilimumab. The sequencing here drew on peripheral blood, taken from a patient treated with radiotherapy plus ipilimumab. CDR3 region: CASSYLRQGETEAFF. In DNA, the CDR3 is TGTGCCAGCAGTTATCTTAGACAGGGCGAAACTGAAGCTTTCTTT.